Each of the 25 T cell receptor beta chains below was sequenced from the same sample in a study of blood T cell repertoires in COVID-19. Libraries were prepared by immunoSEQ multiplex PCR; TCRdb keeps only in-frame clonotypes and omits some of them. This sample has 300,000 or so clones, with about 90% found just once. Material for sequencing was peripheral blood. Receptors originate from a woman in her forties with acute or convalescent COVID-19.

The J gene is TRBJ2-1, the V gene TRBV6-5; possibly TRBD2 for D (5 bases). The germline gives CDR1 MNHEY, CDR2 SVGAGI. The CDR3 covers 13 residues. Trimming removed 0 bases from V and 6 bases from J, with 6 bases in between. DNA for the CDR3: TGTGCCAGCAGTTACTCGAGGGTCAATGAGCAGTTCTTC. Its translation: CASSYSRVNEQFF.

CDR3 residues: CASSLAGTSGGNTQYF. The DNA of the CDR3 is TGTGCCAGCAGCTTAGCAGGGACTAGCGGGGGGAATACGCAGTATTTT. This sequence joins TRBV7-2 and TRBJ2-3; TRBD2 agrees at 15 bases. Germline values: CDR1 SGHTA, CDR2 FQGNSA. This CDR3 region has 16 residues. V gave up 0 bases and J gave up 7 bases; unmatched junction bases: 2.

This chain connects TRBV3-1 (or the pseudogene TRBV3-2) to TRBJ2-2; no clear D gene. This CDR3 has 13 residues. Trimming took 4 bases from V and 2 from J, leaving 5 bases between them. Germline V gene sequence: CDR1 LGHDT, CDR2 YNNKEL (reference sequence). The CDR3 DNA reads as TGTGCCAGCAGCCCCCTCAACACCGGGGAGCTGTTTTTT. This encodes CASSPLNTGELFF.

This sequence joins TRBV7-8 and TRBJ1-2, with D possibly TRBD1 on 6 matching bases. Trimming took off 3 bases at V and 8 bases at J, with 22 bases between the two ends. The CDR3 contains 16 residues. In germline, CDR1 is SGHVS, CDR2 FQNEAQ. The CDR3 bases are TGTGCCAGCAGCTTGGGGATGTTGGGGGCGCGGGAGGGCTACACCTTC. It encodes CASSLGMLGAREGYTF.

This rearrangement joins TRBV29-1 to TRBJ2-7; TRBD1 agrees at 8 bases. The CDR3 contains 14 residues. Germline V lookup: CDR1 SQVTM, CDR2 ANQGSEA. Trimming removed 6 bases from V and 0 bases from J; junction bases left unmatched: 7. CDR3 loop: CSVAGDRSSYEQYV. The CDR3 DNA is TGCAGCGTCGCAGGGGACAGGAGCTCCTACGAGCAGTACGTC.

In this sample, this clone turned up a few times. J is TRBJ1-1 and V is TRBV11-2; D remains unclear. V was shortened by 8 bases and J by 2 bases, with 15 bases between the two germline ends. Germline CDR1 and CDR2: SGHAT and FQNNGV. CDR3 length: 14 residues. Here the CDR3 reads CASREWARNTEAFF. The CDR3 nucleotides are TGTGCCAGCCGGGAGTGGGCTCGCAACACTGAAGCTTTCTTT.

The chain carries TRBV7-9 and TRBJ2-1; 11 bases map to TRBD2. After removal of 0 bases from V and 3 bases from J, the junction contained 1 base not matched to a gene. This CDR3 has 16 residues. CDR1 is SEHNR, CDR2 FQNEAQ, per germline (reference sequence). DNA of the CDR3: TGTGCCAGCAGCTTAGCCGGGACTAGCGGCTACAATGAGCAGTTCTTC. As protein: CASSLAGTSGYNEQFF.

The chain employs TRBV19 and TRBJ1-6; D unresolved. The CDR3 is 15 amino acids. V lost 5 bases and J lost 0, with 8 bases in between. Germline V gene data show CDR1 as LNHDA and CDR2 as SQIVND (reference sequence). The CDR3 nucleotides are TGTGCCAGTAGTCCCTCCAGCTCCTATAATTCACCCCTCCACTTT. This gives the protein CASSPSSSYNSPLHF.

The chain recombines TRBV9 with TRBJ2-5; TRBD1 aligns across 11 bases. This CDR3 region has 18 residues. Germline V gene sequence: CDR1 SGDLS, CDR2 YYNGEE. V was pared by 3 bases and J by 1 base, with 11 bases of the junction left unmatched. CDR3: CASSEGTGGLWIQETQYF. CDR3 coding DNA: TGTGCCAGCAGCGAAGGGACAGGGGGATTGTGGATCCAAGAGACCCAGTACTTC.

The chain recombines TRBV9 with TRBJ1-2; D uncertain. V was shortened by 3 bases and J by 5 bases, with 5 bases between the two germline ends. The germline V gene encodes CDR1 SGDLS and CDR2 YYNGEE. The CDR3 covers 11 residues. CDR3 nucleotides: TGTGCCAGCAGCGACTGGTATGGCTACACCTTC. Translation gives CASSDWYGYTF.

The chain couples TRBV6-5 to TRBJ1-2, with D tentatively TRBD1 (6 bases). Germline lookup yields CDR1 MNHEY and CDR2 SVGAGI. V gave up 0 bases and J gave up 7 bases, with 9 bases separating them. This CDR3 is 13 amino acids long. The CDR3, as DNA: TGTGCCAGCAGTTACTCCCGGGGGGCTGGCTACACCTTC. Translated, it gives CASSYSRGAGYTF.

As for this clone: Within the sample, other DNA sequences also encode this same CDR3. The chain carries TRBV6-5 and TRBJ1-2, with a tentative D call TRBD1 (5 bases). The V end was cut by 4 bases, the J end by 5 bases, with 8 bases between. Germline lookup yields CDR1 MNHEY and CDR2 SVGAGI. The length of the CDR3 is 12 residues. The CDR3 loop is CASSSGGYGYTF. The DNA of the CDR3 is TGTGCCAGCAGTTCGGGGGGGTATGGCTACACCTTC.

J is TRBJ1-2 and V is TRBV3-1 (or the pseudogene TRBV3-2); TRBD1 aligns across 9 bases. CDR1 is LGHDT and CDR2 is YNNKEL in the germline V gene (reference sequence). The CDR3 has 19 amino acids. With 4 bases clipped from V and 5 bases from J, the junction kept 20 bases outside the gene matches. CDR3 sequence: CASSPSRRGQGSFTYGYTF. The CDR3 DNA sequence: TGTGCCAGCAGCCCCAGCCGTAGGGGACAGGGATCTTTTACTTATGGCTACACCTTC.

This chain connects TRBV10-1 to TRBJ1-1; D is perhaps TRBD1 (5 bases). There are 15 residues in the CDR3. CDR1 is WNHNN and CDR2 is SYGVQD in the germline V gene (reference sequence). The germline V and J ends were trimmed by 0 bases and 2 bases, with 10 bases remaining between them. CDR3 nucleotide sequence: TGCGCCAGCAGTGAGTCGGGGCAAGGAAACACTGAAGCTTTCTTT. Translation: CASSESGQGNTEAFF.

The V call is TRBV10-3, the J call TRBJ1-1; D is perhaps TRBD1 (5 bases). Germline V gene data show CDR1 as ENHRY and CDR2 as SYGVKD. The CDR3 consists of 16 residues. The V and J ends lost 6 bases and 4 bases respectively, with 21 bases between them. In DNA form, the CDR3 reads TGTGCCATCAGCTCAGGTCTCTCGGGGGGGAGCACTGAAGCTTTCTTT. The encoded protein is CAISSGLSGGSTEAFF.

This clone was picked up one time. This chain links TRBV25-1 with TRBJ2-5; 9 nucleotides align to TRBD1. The CDR3 is 16 residues long. Trimming removed 6 bases from V and 5 bases from J; junction bases left unmatched: 13. CDR1 is MGHDK, CDR2 SYGVNS, per germline. The CDR3 bases are TGTGCCAGCAGCTGGAACAGGGGGCCGATTGTTGAGACCCAGTACTTC. It translates to CASSWNRGPIVETQYF.

The chain is built from TRBV5-8 and TRBJ1-6; D is ambiguous. Per the germline V gene, CDR1 is SGHTS and CDR2 is YDEGEE. The CDR3 runs 17 residues. With 7 bases removed from V and 0 bases from J, the gap between germline ends came to 17 bases. DNA for the CDR3: TGTGCCAGCGGTCTTTTGTTCGGAGGCTCCTATAATTCACCCCTCCACTTT. This sequence encodes CASGLLFGGSYNSPLHF.

This clone was seen once. This rearrangement joins TRBV6-5 to TRBJ1-1, with a weak D call TRBD1 (6 bases). From germline, CDR1 is MNHEY and CDR2 SVGAGI. Trimming took off 8 bases at V and 0 bases at J, with 13 bases between the two ends. CDR3 length: 14 amino acids. For the CDR3, the DNA is TGTGCCAGCCTATACGGACAGATGAACACTGAAGCTTTCTTT. As protein: CASLYGQMNTEAFF.

This clone turned up a few times. This chain joins TRBV5-1 and TRBJ1-1, with 9 nucleotides matching TRBD1. With V trimmed by 4 bases and J by 5 bases, 24 bases remained unmatched. The CDR3 length is 20 residues. Germline V lookup: CDR1 SGHRS, CDR2 YFSETQ. Here the CDR3 DNA reads TGCGCCAGCAGCCCTCAAACGCGCTCCTATAGACAGGGGGAATGGACTGAAGCTTTCTTT. Translating it yields CASSPQTRSYRQGEWTEAFF.

The rearrangement links TRBV2 to TRBJ1-2; TRBD1 agrees at 9 bases. This CDR3 spans 14 amino acids. Trimming at V came to 6 bases and at J to 2 bases, leaving 4 bases not matched to a gene. Germline CDR1 reads SNHLY; CDR2 reads FYNNEI. CDR3 residues: CASRDGTGNYGYTF. The CDR3 coding sequence is TGTGCCAGCAGGGATGGGACAGGGAACTATGGCTACACCTTC.

The chain has TRBV4-2 and TRBJ1-3; no definite D call. CDR3 length: 13 residues. V lost 1 base to trimming and J lost 8 bases, with 9 bases between them. Germline V CDR1 and CDR2: LGHNA, YNFKEQ. The CDR3 sequence is CASSQVRGHTIYF. The CDR3, as DNA: TGTGCCAGCAGCCAAGTTAGAGGGCACACCATATATTTT.

The chain links TRBV5-6 to TRBJ2-7; 9 bases are shared with TRBD2. Germline V gene data show CDR1 as SGHDT and CDR2 as YYEEEE. J gave up 6 bases and V 0 bases, and 1 base lay outside the gene matches. The CDR3 length is 13 residues. The DNA for the CDR3 is TGTGCCAGCAGCTTGGGGGGACTAGCCGAGCAGTACGTC. The encoded protein is CASSLGGLAEQYV.

The chain combines TRBV3-1 (or the pseudogene TRBV3-2) with TRBJ2-2; 10 positions match TRBD1. CDR3 length: 21 amino acids. Looked up from germline, CDR1 is LGHDT and CDR2 is YNNKEL (reference sequence). Germline trimming cut 0 bases from V and 3 bases from J; bases unmatched to any gene: 16. The CDR3 sequence: CASSQDMAIRDRGQDTGELFF. The CDR3 nucleotides read TGTGCCAGCAGCCAAGATATGGCGATCCGGGACAGGGGTCAGGACACCGGGGAGCTGTTTTTT.

The chain joins TRBV4-1 to TRBJ2-3; D might be TRBD2 (5 bases). CDR1 is MGHRA, CDR2 YSYEKL, per germline. The V and J ends lost 1 base and 2 bases respectively, with 16 bases between them. CDR3 length: 17 residues. CDR3 sequence (DNA): TGCGCCAGCAGCCAAGTCGGGAATCCCATAGCCACAGATACGCAGTATTTT. Its protein product is CASSQVGNPIATDTQYF.

This chain uses TRBV4-1 with TRBJ2-5; no definite D call. V gave up 1 base and J gave up 4 bases, with 7 bases separating them. The CDR3 loop spans 13 amino acids. CDR1 is MGHRA and CDR2 is YSYEKL in the germline V gene. The CDR3 region is CASSQGALETQYF. The CDR3 region has the DNA TGCGCCAGCAGCCAAGGGGCCTTAGAGACCCAGTACTTC.